The rows below give T cell receptor beta chains drawn from one sample of a study of blood T cell repertoires in COVID-19. The repertoire was sequenced with immunoSEQ multiplex PCR; TCRdb's copy has only in-frame clones and lacks some. The sample lists more than 90,000 clones, 60% to 85% occurring once. Material: peripheral blood. Receptor source: a man between 65 and 85 years old with acute or convalescent COVID-19. Both conserved end residues are part of each CDR3. Each record gives: V gene, clone size, D gene, J gene, CDR3 DNA, CDR3 protein. The D gene is left open where the match is weak. Not every row has a clone size; where given, it reads once, few, many or a size class.

TRBV12-3/TRBV12-4	few	NA	TRBJ1-2	TGTGCCAGCAGTTTACAGGTTCTGTATGGCTACACCTTC	CASSLQVLYGYTF
TRBV3-1/TRBV3-2	NA	NA	TRBJ2-1	TGTGCCAGCAGCGAATCGAACTTTCTAGCAAGTCCCTACAATGAGCAGTTCTTC	CASSESNFLASPYNEQFF
TRBV29-1	NA	NA	TRBJ2-7	TGCAGCGTTAGTCGGCAGGGAAACTACGAGCAGTACTTC	CSVSRQGNYEQYF
TRBV7-9	NA	TRBD1	TRBJ1-2	TGTGCCAGCAGCTTAGGACAGGGACAGTATGGCTACACCTTC	CASSLGQGQYGYTF
TRBV6-5	NA	NA	TRBJ1-2	TGTGCCAGCAGTCCGGGCTATGGCTACACCTTC	CASSPGYGYTF
TRBV18	NA	TRBD2	TRBJ2-3	TGTGCCAGCTCAGAGACTAGCGGGGAAACAGATACGCAGTATTTT	CASSETSGETDTQYF
TRBV4-2	few	TRBD1	TRBJ2-6	TGTGCCAGCAGCCAAACAGGGGCTGGGGCCAACGTCCTGACTTTC	CASSQTGAGANVLTF
TRBV7-9	NA	NA	TRBJ2-2	TGTGCCAGCAGCTTAGTAGGAGTCGGGGAGCTGTTTTTT	CASSLVGVGELFF
TRBV2	NA	NA	TRBJ2-1	TGTGCCAGCAGTGAAGGGAGGAGGTCCTACAATGAGCAGTTCTTC	CASSEGRRSYNEQFF
TRBV25-1	NA	NA	TRBJ1-5	TGTGCCAGCAGTGAACGTCCGGTGGGGCAAAATCAGCCCCAGCATTTT	CASSERPVGQNQPQHF
TRBV4-1	NA	NA	TRBJ2-1	TGCGCCAGCAGCCAACCGACCGGGGGGCCGGCCTACAATGAGCAGTTCTTC	CASSQPTGGPAYNEQFF
TRBV7-7	once	NA	TRBJ2-5	TGTGCCAGCAGCTTACGGGGTGGGGGCGCCGAGACCCAGTACTTC	CASSLRGGGAETQYF
TRBV12-5	NA	TRBD2	TRBJ2-1	TGTGCTAGTGCCCCAGCGGGGGTTAGCTCCTACAATGAGCAGTTCTTC	CASAPAGVSSYNEQFF
TRBV27	NA	NA	TRBJ1-2	TGTGCCAGCAGCCCGACAGGACAGTATGGCTACACCTTC	CASSPTGQYGYTF
TRBV7-6	NA	NA	TRBJ2-7	TGTGCCAGCAGGTGGCCAATACTAGACGAGCAGTACTTC	CASRWPILDEQYF
TRBV6-5	NA	NA	TRBJ2-7	TGTGCCAGCAGTTACGAAAGAAGTAGATCCTACGAGCAGTACTTC	CASSYERSRSYEQYF
TRBV29-1	NA	TRBD2	TRBJ2-5	TGCAGCGCCGATAGCGGGACCAAAAGAGTAGGGGAGACCCAGTACTTC	CSADSGTKRVGETQYF
TRBV2	NA	NA	TRBJ2-7	TGTGCCAGCAGTGAGCGGAGCTTCTCCTACGAGCAGTACTTC	CASSERSFSYEQYF
TRBV2	NA	TRBD1	TRBJ1-2	TGTGCCAGCAGCGGACAGGGGGAGAAGGGCTACACCTTC	CASSGQGEKGYTF
TRBV28	NA	NA	TRBJ1-4	TGTGCCAGCAGCATGGACAGAGAAAAACTGTTTTTT	CASSMDREKLFF
TRBV21-1	once	NA	TRBJ2-2	TGTGCCAGCAGCTCCCGATTTTCGACAGCGACCGGGGAGCTGTTTTTT	CASSSRFSTATGELFF
TRBV4-1	NA	NA	TRBJ2-1	TGCGCCAGCAGCCAAGCCGGGACAAAAAATGAGCAGTTCTTC	CASSQAGTKNEQFF
TRBV5-1	NA	TRBD1	TRBJ1-1	TGCGCCAGCAGCTTGGCCGGAAGGGGGCACGAAGCTTTCTTT	CASSLAGRGHEAFF
TRBV3-1/TRBV3-2	NA	TRBD2	TRBJ2-3	TGTGCTCAGCAGTCGTCTAGCGGGGTTAGCACAGATACGCAGTATTTT	CAQQSSSGVSTDTQYF
TRBV2	few	NA	TRBJ2-3	TGTGCCAGCAGCTTAGGGGGAAGTAGCACAGATACGCAGTATTTT	CASSLGGSSTDTQYF
TRBV3-1/TRBV3-2	few	NA	TRBJ1-1	TGTGCCAGCAGCCCGGGCGGGGGAGCTTTCTTT	CASSPGGGAFF
TRBV6-1	NA	NA	TRBJ2-7	TGTGCCAGCAGTGAAGTGGCCAGGAACGTGGCCTACGAGCAGTACTTC	CASSEVARNVAYEQYF
TRBV13	few	TRBD2	TRBJ2-1	TGTGCCAGCAGCTTCATCCCGGGACAGGGTCTAGCGGGAGGGAACAATGAGCAGTTCTTC	CASSFIPGQGLAGGNNEQFF
TRBV18	NA	TRBD1	TRBJ2-4	TGTGCCAGCTCACCTCGGGACAGTTACATTCAGTACTTC	CASSPRDSYIQYF
TRBV9	once	NA	TRBJ2-7	TGTGCCAGCAGCGTGACGGGGGGCACGGACGAGCAGTACTTC	CASSVTGGTDEQYF
TRBV27	NA	TRBD1	TRBJ2-3	TGTGCCAGCAGGGGACAGGGGCGCACAGATACGCAGTATTTT	CASRGQGRTDTQYF
TRBV7-2	NA	NA	TRBJ2-7	TGTGCCAGCAGCTTACAGGGCACCTACGAGCAGTACTTC	CASSLQGTYEQYF
TRBV19	NA	TRBD1	TRBJ1-5	TGTGCCAGTAGTATAGGAGGGGACAGCGCTCCCCAGCATTTT	CASSIGGDSAPQHF
TRBV9	once	NA	TRBJ1-6	TGTGCCAGCAGCGTTAAGGGGGTAGATTCACCCCTCCACTTT	CASSVKGVDSPLHF
TRBV6-5	once	TRBD2	TRBJ2-3	TGTGCCAGCAGTCCGGGACTAGCAGCAGATACGCAGTATTTT	CASSPGLAADTQYF
TRBV9	NA	TRBD2	TRBJ2-1	TGTGCCAGCAGCGTAGCGGTAGCGGGGGGGGCATACAATGAGCAGTTCTTC	CASSVAVAGGAYNEQFF
TRBV11-2	few	TRBD2	TRBJ2-7	TGTGCCAGCAGCCAGCGGGAGGACTCCTACGAGCAGTACTTC	CASSQREDSYEQYF
TRBV24-1	NA	NA	TRBJ2-1	TGTGCCACCAGTCCCTGGGGGGGGCATGAGCAGTTCTTC	CATSPWGGHEQFF
TRBV5-4	NA	TRBD1	TRBJ1-6	TGTGCCAGCAGCTTAGGACAGGGAGGATCACCCCTCCACTTT	CASSLGQGGSPLHF
TRBV6-5	NA	TRBD1	TRBJ1-5	TGTGCCAGCAGTCCCTGGGGGACAGGTTATCAGCCCCAGCATTTT	CASSPWGTGYQPQHF
TRBV5-4	NA	NA	TRBJ1-1	TGTGCCAGCAGCTCCGCAGGGCTGAACACTGAAGCTTTCTTT	CASSSAGLNTEAFF
TRBV7-8	few	TRBD1	TRBJ1-1	TGTGCCAGCAGCGCTCCGGGACAGGGTTTTGCAGCTTTCTTT	CASSAPGQGFAAFF
TRBV5-5	NA	NA	TRBJ1-2	TGTGCCAGCAGCTTGACCGGCTATGGCTACACCTTC	CASSLTGYGYTF
TRBV28	NA	TRBD1	TRBJ1-2	TGTGCCAGCAGTCCGGGACAGCACGTCTATGGCTACACCTTC	CASSPGQHVYGYTF
TRBV2	NA	NA	TRBJ1-5	TGTGCCAGCAGTGGAACAGACAAAAATCAGCCCCAGCATTTT	CASSGTDKNQPQHF
TRBV2	NA	TRBD1	TRBJ2-2	TGTGCCAGCAGTATTTTCGGACAGGGCAGCGGGGAGCTGTTTTTT	CASSIFGQGSGELFF
TRBV2	NA	NA	TRBJ2-1	TGTGCCAGCAGCCTATTTCAGGTCAATGAGCAGTTCTTC	CASSLFQVNEQFF
TRBV2	NA	NA	TRBJ2-7	TGTGCCAGCAGTGAAAACGGTTACGAGCAGTACTTC	CASSENGYEQYF
TRBV28	once	TRBD2	TRBJ2-3	TGTGCCAGCAGTTCCCCGGCTAGCGGGAGAACAGATACGCAGTATTTT	CASSSPASGRTDTQYF
TRBV5-4	NA	TRBD1	TRBJ2-7	TGTGCCAGCAGCAATCCGGGACAGGGGGCCTACGAGCAGTACTTC	CASSNPGQGAYEQYF
TRBV25-1	NA	NA	TRBJ2-5	TGTGCCAGCAGTGATCAAGGTTGGAGCGAGACCCAGTACTTC	CASSDQGWSETQYF
TRBV29-1	NA	NA	TRBJ2-1	TGCAGCGTTGTTGGCGGGGGCGAGACCTACAATGAGCAGTTCTTC	CSVVGGGETYNEQFF
TRBV19	NA	NA	TRBJ1-2	TGTGCCAGTAGTGCCGACAGCACCTATGGCTACACCTTC	CASSADSTYGYTF
TRBV7-8	NA	TRBD1	TRBJ2-7	TGTGCCAGCAGCTTTGTTCAGGGACAGGATTACGAGCAGTACTTC	CASSFVQGQDYEQYF
TRBV7-3	NA	NA	TRBJ2-3	TGTGCCAGCAGCCCTTCGAGGAGGCCAGATACGCAGTATTTT	CASSPSRRPDTQYF
TRBV2	NA	NA	TRBJ2-7	TGTGCCAGCCGATCGGGCCAGGGGACGGGCGAGCAGTACTTC	CASRSGQGTGEQYF
TRBV9	NA	TRBD2	TRBJ2-1	TGTGCCAGCAGCGCCATTAGCGGGAGGTACAATGAGCAGTTCTTC	CASSAISGRYNEQFF
TRBV28	NA	NA	TRBJ1-2	TGTGCCATCAGCACGGGGAACTATGGCTACACCTTC	CAISTGNYGYTF